The TCR beta chain described here comes from a study of cytomegalovirus exposure and HLA in healthy donors. General study findings and limits: V- and J-gene trimming in TCR beta was tied to a missense DCLRE1C variant by an analysis performed later.

Researchers ran the PCR with 60 Vbeta and 13 Jbeta primers. Using immunoSEQ multiplex PCR, the repertoire was profiled, and TCRdb retains in-frame clones only, with some absent. The repertoire includes around 30,000 clones, around 60% of them detected once, and roughly 20% sits in the top ten. This CDR3 has 16 amino acids. Per germline, CDR1 MDHEN and CDR2 SYDVKM. V gave up 6 bases and J gave up 4 bases; unmatched junction bases: 8. Concerning this clone itself: Its antigen remains unknown.

The chain has TRBV28 and TRBJ2-2; 10 bases match TRBD2. The receptor's source is a man aged 45-65 years in good health and CMV-seropositive. The sequenced sample consisted of PBMCs. The CDR3 region has the DNA TGTGCCAGCAGGAACCCTCTAGCGGGAGTCACCGGGGAGCTGTTTTTT. It yields the protein CASRNPLAGVTGELFF. The whole variable domain, filled in from reference TRBV28 and TRBJ2-2, reads DVKVTQSSRYLVKRTGEKVFLECVQDMDHENMFWYRQDPGLGLRLIYFSYDVKMKEKGDIPEGYSVSREKKERFSLILESASTNQTSMYLCASRNPLAGVTGELFFGEGSRLTVL.